The TCR beta chain under discussion was sequenced for a study of blood T cell repertoires in COVID-19. For the study at large: COVID-19 samples from acute and convalescent phases originated in the United States, Italy and Spain.

Repertoires were generated with immunoSEQ multiplex PCR, while TCRdb's copy carries only in-frame clones and drops some. Among around 200,000 clones listed, 78% were seen once. Sequenced sample: peripheral blood. This TCR was recovered from an elderly woman with active or convalescent COVID-19.

The CDR3, as DNA: TGTGCCAGCAGCGTCGACAGGGGGCTCCAAGAGACCCAGTACTTC. It yields the protein CASSVDRGLQETQYF. This chain uses TRBV9 with TRBJ2-5; TRBD1 aligns across 10 bases. The length of the CDR3 is 15 residues. Germline CDR1 and CDR2: SGDLS and YYNGEE. Unmatched junction bases numbered 2, after V lost 2 bases and J lost 1 base.